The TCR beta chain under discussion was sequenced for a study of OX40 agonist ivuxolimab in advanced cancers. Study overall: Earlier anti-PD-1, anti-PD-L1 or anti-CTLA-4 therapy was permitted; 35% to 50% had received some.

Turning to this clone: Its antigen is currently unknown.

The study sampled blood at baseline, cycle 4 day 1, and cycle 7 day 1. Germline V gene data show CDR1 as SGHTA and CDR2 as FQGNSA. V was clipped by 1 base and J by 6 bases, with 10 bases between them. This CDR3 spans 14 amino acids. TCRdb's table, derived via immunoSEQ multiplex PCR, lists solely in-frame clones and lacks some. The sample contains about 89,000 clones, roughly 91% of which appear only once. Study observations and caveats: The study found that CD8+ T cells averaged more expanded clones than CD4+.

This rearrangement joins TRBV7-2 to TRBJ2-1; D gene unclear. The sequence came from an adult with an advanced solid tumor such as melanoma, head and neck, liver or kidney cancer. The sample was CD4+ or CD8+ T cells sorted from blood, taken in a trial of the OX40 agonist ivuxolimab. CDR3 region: CASSLDRLSNEQFF. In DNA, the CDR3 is TGTGCCAGCAGCTTAGATAGGTTGTCCAATGAGCAGTTCTTC.